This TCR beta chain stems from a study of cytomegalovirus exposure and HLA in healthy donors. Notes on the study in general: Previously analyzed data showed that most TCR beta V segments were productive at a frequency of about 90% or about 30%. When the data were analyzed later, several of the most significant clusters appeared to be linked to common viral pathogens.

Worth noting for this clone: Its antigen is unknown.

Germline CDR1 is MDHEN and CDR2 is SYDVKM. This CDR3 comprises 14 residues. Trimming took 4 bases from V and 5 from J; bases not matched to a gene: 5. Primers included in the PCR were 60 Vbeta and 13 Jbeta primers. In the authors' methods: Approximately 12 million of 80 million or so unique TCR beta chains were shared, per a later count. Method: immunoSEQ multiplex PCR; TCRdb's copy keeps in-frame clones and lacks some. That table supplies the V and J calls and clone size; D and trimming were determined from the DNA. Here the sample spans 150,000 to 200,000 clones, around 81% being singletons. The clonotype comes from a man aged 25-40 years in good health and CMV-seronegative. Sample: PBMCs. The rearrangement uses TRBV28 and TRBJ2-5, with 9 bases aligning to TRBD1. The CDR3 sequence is CASSWGQGQETQYF. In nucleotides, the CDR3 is TGTGCCAGCAGTTGGGGACAGGGCCAGGAGACCCAGTACTTC.